Sequencing of this TCR beta chain was carried out in a study of CD8 T cells in Susac syndrome (dated by TCRdb to the late 2010s). The study in broad terms: Among the Susac syndrome patients who were sequenced, clinically active disease was present in five or six and clinical remission was observed in about eight. At blood withdrawal, Susac syndrome patients were either therapy-naive, taking corticosteroids (in some cases with IVIg as well), or taking IVIg alone. Whether CD8+ T cell activation and differentiation in Susac syndrome was antigen driven was tested using repertoire sequencing.

General findings and caveats noted by the study authors: The number of individuals in the TCR sequencing and HLA analysis was recognized as being relatively small. In the CD4+ T cell repertoire of Susac syndrome patients, clonal expansion was not detected.

RNA was extracted with the RNeasy kit and roughly 0.45 to 1 ug was reverse transcribed using random hexamers. The immunoSEQ multiplex PCR assay, which covers 54 Vbeta and 13 Jbeta segments, was used to amplify TCR beta CDR3 regions. To correct PCR amplification bias, a synthetic template baseline was used for both primer optimization and computational correction. Per the source publication's procedure: Reads were annotated to V, D and J genes according to IMGT and were analyzed with immunoSEQ Analyzer, with only productive sequences retained. Clonality was computed as one minus Shannon entropy normalized by log2 of the number of productive unique sequences. For each patient and control, public and private clones were evaluated among the 100 most prevalent clones. Clones were defined as Susac-specific if absent from the healthy and MS cohorts, from around 1,000 published viral clones and from other ImmuneACCESS disease sequences. TCRdb handled the public reads itself, with Q25 trimming in fastp and clone calling in MiXCR, and kept productive beta chains. Rows merge per CDR3 protein into single entries with the most common DNA and genes. Clone size and V and J calls follow TCRdb, not the original study. The sample records over 130,000 distinct CDR3 sequences, 95% of which are singletons. The top ten constitute 0.13% to 0.15% of the sample.

Looking up the germline V gene yields CDR1 KGHSH and CDR2 LQKENI. V drops 1 base and J drops 2 bases, leaving 15 bases in between. Reading from cysteine to phenylalanine, the CDR3 counts 16 amino acids. Solely the CDR3 DNA is kept, with 48 bases framed from the first base. High-throughput TCR beta sequencing profiled peripheral blood CD8+ and CD4+ T cells from healthy donors, Susac syndrome patients and multiple sclerosis patients. Recently defined diagnostic criteria for definite or probable disease were met by the Susac syndrome patients. Bulk CD8+ and CD4+ T cells were purified by magnetic negative isolation, whereas CD8+ TEMRA cells were enriched by FACS. Blood was collected in EDTA tubes and processed within 24 hours, with PBMCs isolated through density gradient centrifugation. PBMCs destined for TCR sequencing were cryopreserved in liquid nitrogen and later thawed in a 37 °C water bath. Purity of sorted or isolated CD4+, CD8+ and CD8+ TEMRA cells was at least 90%.

About this clonotype itself: Its target antigen remains unknown. Per-nucleotide qualities are absent, and no much larger clonotype sits a single base away.

The clonotype was recovered from a human donor with Susac syndrome. The sequenced sample consisted of CD4+ T cells from PBMCs. The sequence joins TRBV18 to TRBJ2-7, with the D call tentatively TRBD1 or TRBD2, each fitting 7 bases. CDR3 sequence: CASSPLRAGGAYEQYF. The sequenced DNA is TGTGCCAGCTCACCACTCAGGGCAGGGGGGGCCTACGAGCAGTACTTC.